The entry below describes one T cell receptor (beta chain). This clonotype was observed at least ten times. Its antigen target is currently unknown. One base away there is no much larger clone; base qualities are not given. Trimming at the junction amounts to 1 base on V and 0 bases on J, and the germline ends lie 15 bases apart. Its CDR3 holds 17 amino acids, cysteine through phenylalanine. Only the CDR3 DNA stays, 51 bases, in frame from base 1. CDR1 and CDR2 (MGHRA, YSYEKL) derive from the germline V gene. Total RNA and DNA were co-extracted without cell sorting from roughly 20-30 mg of bulk tissue using the AllPrep DNA/RNA mini kit. Roughly five patients with histopathologically diagnosed primary liver carcinoma underwent surgical resection in China between November 2015 and 2016. At the time of sampling, the patients had chronic HBV infection and had not received any treatment. Fresh tumor and adjacent tissue pieces were bisected, with one half stored in RNAlater at -80 degrees C and the other half sent for histology.

Using a constant-region primer and ProtoScript II reverse transcriptase, TCRbeta-specific cDNA was reverse-transcribed from roughly 460 ng total RNA. Three nested multiplex PCR rounds, following a slightly modified ARM-PCR procedure, were used to build the TCRbeta libraries. Each of the first two PCR rounds ran for around 11 cycles and used multiplex TRBV1-TRBV30 forward primers together with a Cbeta reverse primer. A final 25-cycle PCR with Deep VentR polymerase added sample barcodes and Illumina adapters. Amplicons of 200-500 bp were gel-purified with a QIAquick gel extraction kit before sequencing. The TCRbeta amplicons were sequenced with 250-bp paired-end reads on an Illumina HiSeq 2500. The study's processing was this. Reads were quality-trimmed with Trimmomatic v0.33, and paired reads were merged with FLASH v1.2.11 to recover full CDR3 sequences. V, D and J germline segments were assigned to the rearranged TCRbeta sequences using MiGEC v1.2.1b. Clonotype statistics, along with Shannon-Wiener diversity indices, were calculated using VDJtools v1.0.0. To reduce sampling bias, subsequent analyses other than the diversity analysis used only the 250 most abundant clonotypes in each sample. The raw public data were reprocessed by TCRdb itself: fastp quality trimming at Q25, MiXCR clonotype calling, in-frame beta chains only. Each entry is one CDR3 protein sequence, shown with its most common DNA and genes. The V and J calls, along with clone size, are taken from TCRdb and not from the paper's own processing. Counted in this sample were 80,000 to 100,000 distinct CDR3 sequences; about 73% of them appeared once. The ten most abundant clones make up around 27% of the sample.

The record originates from a study of tumor-infiltrating lymphocytes in primary liver carcinoma listed by TCRdb under 2017. About the investigation overall: Hepatocellular carcinoma (four) or combined HCC and intrahepatic cholangiocarcinoma (one) was present in the five patients, who were three men and two women aged 30 to 69 years. A total of 35 specimens from 5 patients, comprising 25 or so tumor regions, 5 adjacent noncancerous liver tissues and 5 peripheral blood samples, were covered by TCRbeta repertoire sequencing. The five patients had tumors of stage T1-T3 N0M0, with maximum diameters ranging from 4.2 to 10 cm. Across five regions of each liver tumor, along with adjacent normal tissue and blood, the study brought together TCRbeta repertoire sequencing, expression microarrays and whole-exome sequencing. Roughly 3.5 to 7.5 million productive TCRbeta reads were obtained per sample, and no significant difference in read depth was found between tissue types. Reproducibility between technical replicate repertoires was high, with correlation coefficients above 0.98 and mean shared-clone rates about 0.9. What the research found in general, with its limitations: Since the samples were bulk and unsorted, there was no way to compare CD4+ and CD8+ T cell repertoires. A significantly larger repertoire fraction was made up by the top 250 clones in tumors than in blood (p = 0.039). Repertoire overlap was higher between tumor regions (mean roughly 35%) than tumor-adjacent (approximately 17%) or tumor-blood (approximately 14%) pairs, consistent with antigen-driven expansion. Only the TCR beta chain was sequenced, so true repertoire diversity is likely underestimated because unpaired alpha chains were not captured. Only four or five patients were included in the study, and the authors note that the findings should be validated in a larger study.

The receptor's source is a man aged 40-50 years with primary liver carcinoma and hepatitis B virus infection. Recombination joined TRBV4-1 with TRBJ1-1, and perhaps TRBD1 as D gene, on 5 matching bases. Specimen: tumor-adjacent normal liver tissue. The DNA sequence follows: TGCGCCAGCAGCCAAGTTTTAGGGACGACGGTGAACACTGAAGCTTTCTTT. Translated, this is CASSQVLGTTVNTEAFF.